The T cell receptor beta chain under discussion was sequenced for a study of blood T cell repertoires in COVID-19. On the study more broadly: From T cells, B-cell-depleted T cells, or PBMCs came the material, which was cDNA or gDNA.

The CDR3 spans 14 residues. The ends lost 1 base at V and 6 bases at J; junction bases unmatched: 2. In germline, CDR1 is LGHNA, CDR2 YSLEER. In Cohort 3, a recovered donor had either two negative PCRs, clearance, or symptom resolution. Authors' data handling: From reference gene primer amplification, estimates of nucleated cell counts were derived. Sequenced by immunoSEQ multiplex PCR; TCRdb stores in-frame clones only, minus some. V, J and clone size derive from that table, while D and trimming were established from the DNA sequence. Among roughly 250,000 clones listed, approximately 90% were seen once.

The TCR sequence derives from a woman under 30 who had recovered from COVID-19. The rearrangement joins TRBV4-3 to TRBJ1-4; 7 bases map to TRBD1. The sequenced sample was PBMCs or T cells enriched from blood (not recorded which). The CDR3 region has the DNA TGCGCCAGCAGCCAAGGACAGGGAGATGAAAAACTGTTTTTT. This sequence encodes CASSQGQGDEKLFF.